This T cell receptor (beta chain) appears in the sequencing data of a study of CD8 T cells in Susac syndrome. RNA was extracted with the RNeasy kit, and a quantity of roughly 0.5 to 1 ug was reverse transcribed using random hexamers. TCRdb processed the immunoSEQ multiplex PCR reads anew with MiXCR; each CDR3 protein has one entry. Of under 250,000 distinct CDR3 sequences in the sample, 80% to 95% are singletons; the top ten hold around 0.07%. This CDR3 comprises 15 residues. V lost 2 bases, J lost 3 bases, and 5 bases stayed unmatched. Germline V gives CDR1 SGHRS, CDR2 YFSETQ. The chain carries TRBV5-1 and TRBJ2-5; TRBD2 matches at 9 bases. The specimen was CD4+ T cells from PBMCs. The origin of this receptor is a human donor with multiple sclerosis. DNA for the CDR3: TGCGCCAGCAGCTTTAGCGGGGGAAGGGAAGAGACCCAGTACTTC. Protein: CASSFSGGREETQYF.